The sequence of this T cell receptor beta chain was determined in a study of OX40 agonist ivuxolimab in advanced cancers. Study-level background: It was ivuxolimab, an agonistic anti-OX40 (CD134) antibody, that patients were treated with. Administration of intravenous ivuxolimab to patients occurred every 2 weeks at 0.01 to 10 mg/kg.

Regarding this clone: The antigen is unknown.

The germline V gene has CDR1 MDHEN and CDR2 SYDVKM. The CDR3 length is 15 residues. V was clipped by 5 bases and J by 0 bases; unmatched bases: 3. Study results and limitations: CD4+ and CD8+ blood T cells expanded clonally by week 6 at 0.1 to 3.0 mg/kg.

Patients were ruled out by autoimmune disease history or systemic immunosuppression. Sequenced by immunoSEQ multiplex PCR; TCRdb stores in-frame clones only, minus some. The top ten clones hold less than 2.5% of a sample with about 74,000 clones, less than 90% of them seen once. This receptor was identified in an adult with an advanced solid tumor such as melanoma, head and neck, liver or kidney cancer. The starting material was CD4+ or CD8+ T cells sorted from blood, obtained in a trial of the OX40 agonist ivuxolimab. The rearrangement joins TRBV28 to TRBJ1-4; TRBD1 aligns across 7 bases. Here the CDR3 reads CASSPQGATNEKLFF. Written as DNA, the CDR3 is TGTGCCAGCAGTCCCCAGGGGGCAACTAATGAAAAACTGTTTTTT.